This is a list of T cell receptor beta chains from one sample in a study of blood T cell repertoires in COVID-19. Here immunoSEQ multiplex PCR was the method, and the copy in TCRdb shows in-frame clones only, minus some. This table holds about 160,000 clones, more than 80% found once. Sequencing was performed on peripheral blood. The receptors shown here come from a human donor in a cohort sampled during active COVID-19. Each CDR3 is given with its conserved first and last residue. Fields, in order: D gene, clone size, V gene, J gene, CDR3 DNA, CDR3 protein. The D gene is left open where the match is weak. Not all rows give a size; the values are once, few, many and, for expanded clones, a class.

D gene: TRBD1
clone size: few
V gene: TRBV6-1
J gene: TRBJ1-1
CDR3 DNA: TGTGCCAGCACCCTAGGACAGGGACCCACTGAAGCTTTCTTT
CDR3 protein: CASTLGQGPTEAFF

D gene: TRBD2
clone size: .
V gene: TRBV5-4
J gene: TRBJ2-3
CDR3 DNA: TGTGCCAGCAGCCTCCCTATGACGGGGGGATCAGATACGCAGTATTTT
CDR3 protein: CASSLPMTGGSDTQYF

D gene: TRBD1
clone size: .
V gene: TRBV28
J gene: TRBJ1-5
CDR3 DNA: TGTGCCATCGACAGGGGCGTTAGCAATCAGCCCCAGCATTTT
CDR3 protein: CAIDRGVSNQPQHF

D gene: TRBD2
clone size: few
V gene: TRBV29-1
J gene: TRBJ2-7
CDR3 DNA: TGCAGCGTTCTAATTTGGGGACTAGCGGGAATACTCTCCTACGAGCAGTACTTC
CDR3 protein: CSVLIWGLAGILSYEQYF

D gene: .
clone size: .
V gene: TRBV9
J gene: TRBJ2-5
CDR3 DNA: TGTGCCAGCAGCGTAGGGTCAGGGGAGACCCAGTACTTC
CDR3 protein: CASSVGSGETQYF

D gene: .
clone size: .
V gene: TRBV2
J gene: TRBJ1-4
CDR3 DNA: TGTGCCAGCAGTGAGGCCTCCCCTGAAAAACTGTTTTTT
CDR3 protein: CASSEASPEKLFF

D gene: TRBD1
clone size: .
V gene: TRBV7-9
J gene: TRBJ1-4
CDR3 DNA: TGTGCCAGCAGCTTAAGACAGGGGGAAAAACTGTTTTTT
CDR3 protein: CASSLRQGEKLFF

D gene: .
clone size: .
V gene: TRBV11-2
J gene: TRBJ2-7
CDR3 DNA: TGTGCCAGCAGCTTAGTTTCGGGACACCTCTACGAGCAGTACTTC
CDR3 protein: CASSLVSGHLYEQYF

D gene: TRBD1
clone size: .
V gene: TRBV4-3
J gene: TRBJ1-4
CDR3 DNA: TGCGCCAGCAGCCAAGAGTTAGGGGGCCTGATCAAACTGTTTTTT
CDR3 protein: CASSQELGGLIKLFF

D gene: .
clone size: .
V gene: TRBV4-3
J gene: TRBJ2-7
CDR3 DNA: TGCGCCAGCAGCCAAGTCACAGGATTCTCCTACGAGCAGTACTTC
CDR3 protein: CASSQVTGFSYEQYF

D gene: TRBD1
clone size: few
V gene: TRBV29-1
J gene: TRBJ1-4
CDR3 DNA: TGCAGCGTTGACAGTGGAACAGGGGATGAAAAACTGTTTTTT
CDR3 protein: CSVDSGTGDEKLFF

D gene: .
clone size: .
V gene: TRBV28
J gene: TRBJ1-5
CDR3 DNA: TGTGCCAGCAACCGGCCCGCAGGTGGGACTCAGCCTCAGCATTTT
CDR3 protein: CASNRPAGGTQPQHF

D gene: .
clone size: .
V gene: TRBV5-1
J gene: TRBJ2-3
CDR3 DNA: TGCGCCAGCAGCTTGGCAGGCCTGTTCACAGATACGCAGTATTTT
CDR3 protein: CASSLAGLFTDTQYF

D gene: .
clone size: .
V gene: TRBV6-2/TRBV6-3
J gene: TRBJ2-3
CDR3 DNA: TGTGCCAGCAGTTACCGGCGACCAGGGGATACGCAGTATTTT
CDR3 protein: CASSYRRPGDTQYF

D gene: .
clone size: once
V gene: TRBV18
J gene: TRBJ1-1
CDR3 DNA: TGTGCCAGCTCACCAGGCCCCGGAGGAACTGAAGCTTTCTTT
CDR3 protein: CASSPGPGGTEAFF

D gene: .
clone size: few
V gene: TRBV19
J gene: TRBJ1-1
CDR3 DNA: TGTGCCAGTTACCCTAACACAGGGAAGGGGACTGAAGCTTTCTTT
CDR3 protein: CASYPNTGKGTEAFF

D gene: .
clone size: .
V gene: TRBV4-2
J gene: TRBJ1-6
CDR3 DNA: TGTGCCAGCAGCCAAGATCGGGGGGGGTTAGTTTCACCCCTCCACTTT
CDR3 protein: CASSQDRGGLVSPLHF

D gene: .
clone size: once
V gene: TRBV7-8
J gene: TRBJ1-2
CDR3 DNA: TGTGCCAGCAGCCCCTCACAGGAATTTGGCTACACCTTC
CDR3 protein: CASSPSQEFGYTF

D gene: .
clone size: .
V gene: TRBV5-5
J gene: TRBJ2-7
CDR3 DNA: TGTGCCAGCAGCTTAAACAGGGGGGGTTCCTACGAGCAGTACTTC
CDR3 protein: CASSLNRGGSYEQYF

D gene: .
clone size: few
V gene: TRBV12-3/TRBV12-4
J gene: TRBJ2-3
CDR3 DNA: TGTGCCAGCAGCCGAACGGGAATTTATACGCAGTATTTT
CDR3 protein: CASSRTGIYTQYF

D gene: TRBD1
clone size: .
V gene: TRBV11-3
J gene: TRBJ2-5
CDR3 DNA: TGTGCCAGCAGCCTCGGACAGGGACAAGAGACCCAGTACTTC
CDR3 protein: CASSLGQGQETQYF

D gene: .
clone size: few
V gene: TRBV19
J gene: TRBJ1-5
CDR3 DNA: TGTGCCAGTAATAAGGGGGATAAGGGGCCCCAGCATTTT
CDR3 protein: CASNKGDKGPQHF

D gene: TRBD2
clone size: .
V gene: TRBV10-1
J gene: TRBJ2-1
CDR3 DNA: TGCGCCAGCAGCGATCAGTTAGCGGGAGGGGGCAATGAGCAGTTCTTC
CDR3 protein: CASSDQLAGGGNEQFF

D gene: .
clone size: .
V gene: TRBV5-1
J gene: TRBJ1-4
CDR3 DNA: TGCGCCAGCAAGGGATTGGGAGCAACTAATGAAAAACTGTTTTTT
CDR3 protein: CASKGLGATNEKLFF

D gene: TRBD1
clone size: .
V gene: TRBV11-2
J gene: TRBJ2-7
CDR3 DNA: TGTGCCAGCAGCGGGGACAGGTACGAGCAGTACTTC
CDR3 protein: CASSGDRYEQYF

D gene: TRBD1
clone size: few
V gene: TRBV19
J gene: TRBJ2-1
CDR3 DNA: TGTGCCAGTACGCGAAAGGGGGCGAATGAGCAGTTCTTC
CDR3 protein: CASTRKGANEQFF

D gene: .
clone size: .
V gene: TRBV18
J gene: TRBJ1-4
CDR3 DNA: TGTGCCAGCTCACCTCCCACAGGGACCGGGAATGAAAAACTGTTTTTT
CDR3 protein: CASSPPTGTGNEKLFF

D gene: TRBD1
clone size: .
V gene: TRBV4-3
J gene: TRBJ1-2
CDR3 DNA: TGCGCCAGCAGCCAACAGACAGGGGATAACTATGGCTACACCTTC
CDR3 protein: CASSQQTGDNYGYTF

D gene: .
clone size: .
V gene: TRBV29-1
J gene: TRBJ2-1
CDR3 DNA: TGCAGCGCTGATGCGGCAGGGTACGGGAATGAGCAGTTCTTC
CDR3 protein: CSADAAGYGNEQFF

D gene: .
clone size: .
V gene: TRBV6-7
J gene: TRBJ1-2
CDR3 DNA: TGTGCCAGCAGTTACCGGAGGCTTGGCTACACCTTC
CDR3 protein: CASSYRRLGYTF

D gene: TRBD1
clone size: many
V gene: TRBV3-1/TRBV3-2
J gene: TRBJ1-2
CDR3 DNA: TGTGCCAGCAGCCAAGGGCCCCCGACAGGGGGGGTATCCGGCTACACCTTC
CDR3 protein: CASSQGPPTGGVSGYTF

D gene: TRBD1
clone size: .
V gene: TRBV3-1/TRBV3-2
J gene: TRBJ2-7
CDR3 DNA: TGTGCCAGCAGCCAATGGGACAGGGACTACGAGCAGTACTTC
CDR3 protein: CASSQWDRDYEQYF

D gene: TRBD1
clone size: .
V gene: TRBV28
J gene: TRBJ2-5
CDR3 DNA: TGTGCCAGCAGTTTTGGGACAGGGGTGAAAGAGACCCAGTACTTC
CDR3 protein: CASSFGTGVKETQYF

D gene: .
clone size: few
V gene: TRBV29-1
J gene: TRBJ1-2
CDR3 DNA: TGCAGCGTAGTCAACACCCGAGGCTATGGCTACACCTTC
CDR3 protein: CSVVNTRGYGYTF

D gene: .
clone size: .
V gene: TRBV11-2
J gene: TRBJ2-7
CDR3 DNA: TGTGCCAGCAGCTTAGCCCCAGTCGACACCTACGAGCAGTACTTC
CDR3 protein: CASSLAPVDTYEQYF

D gene: .
clone size: .
V gene: TRBV27
J gene: TRBJ1-1
CDR3 DNA: TGTGCCAGCGCCCATGGGGGGGCGGCTGAAGCTTTCTTT
CDR3 protein: CASAHGGAAEAFF

D gene: .
clone size: .
V gene: TRBV9
J gene: TRBJ1-2
CDR3 DNA: TGTGCCAGCAGCAGCGGACAGTCCTATGGCTACACCTTC
CDR3 protein: CASSSGQSYGYTF